The 2 T cell receptor beta chains listed next were all sequenced from one sample in a study of blood T cell repertoires in COVID-19. The protocol was immunoSEQ multiplex PCR, while the TCRdb copy is restricted to in-frame clones and leaves out a portion. The table records 250,000 to 350,000 clones, 84% of them present only once. The sequenced material came from peripheral blood. The receptors shown here come from a person between 65 and 79 years old with COVID-19, enrolled during active disease.

V gene TRBV3-1 (or the pseudogene TRBV3-2) combines with J gene TRBJ2-7; D remains ambiguous. The CDR3 extends over 16 amino acids. Per germline, CDR1 LGHDT and CDR2 YNNKEL (reference sequence). V was pared by 0 bases and J by 0 bases, with 12 bases between. The chain's CDR3 is CASSQDWQVSSYEQYF. Written as DNA, the CDR3 is TGTGCCAGCAGCCAAGATTGGCAGGTCAGCTCCTACGAGCAGTACTTC.

This CDR3 is CASSYGLAGVNEQYF. The CDR3, as DNA: TGTGCCAGCAGCTACGGACTAGCGGGAGTAAACGAGCAGTACTTC. V is TRBV7-9 and J is TRBJ2-7, with 13 bases fitting TRBD2. Germline CDR1 reads SEHNR; CDR2 reads FQNEAQ (reference sequence). Trimming at V came to 4 bases and at J to 5 bases, leaving 5 bases not matched to a gene. The CDR3 is 15 residues long.